This T cell receptor (beta chain) was documented in a study of T-cell memory formation after mild COVID-19. As for the study in general: Largely donor-specific sequence clusters came from a couple of donors. Study-wide results and limits: The study found contracting CD4+ clones mainly in CM and EM and contracting CD8+ clones in EMRA.

On this clonotype: The antigen remains undetermined.

The V end lost 3 bases, the J end lost 3 bases, and 11 bases lay between the germline ends. This CDR3 is 14 amino acids long. Using constant-segment primers, 5'RACE produced TCR alpha and TCR beta cDNA libraries carrying sample barcodes and UMIs. TCRdb processed the 5' RACE reads anew with MiXCR; each CDR3 protein has one entry. The profile covers about 310,000 distinct CDR3 sequences, with approximately 16% appearing a single time and 22% taken by the ten largest. The chain carries TRBV12-3 or TRBV12-4 and TRBJ1-2, with D perhaps matching TRBD1 (6 bases). The sample was PBMCs or a T cell subset sorted from them (not recorded which). The source is a man aged 18 to 29 who had mild COVID-19 (a few samples of this study predate the infection). Cell type and time point are not known. In DNA form, the CDR3 reads TGTGCCAGCAGTTTGGTAGCAGGGGACTATGGCTACACCTTC. Amino acid sequence: CASSLVAGDYGYTF.